One and the same sample provided the 25 T cell receptor beta chains below, sequenced in a study of cytomegalovirus exposure and HLA in healthy donors. PCR involved 60 Vbeta and 13 Jbeta primers. Here immunoSEQ multiplex PCR was the method, and the copy in TCRdb shows in-frame clones only, minus some. Among under 150,000 clones listed, roughly 79% were seen once. Sequenced: PBMCs. The receptors originated from a woman aged 45-59 years in good health and CMV-seronegative.

The chain has TRBV29-1 and TRBJ1-5; 7 nucleotides align to TRBD1. Looked up from germline, CDR1 is SQVTM and CDR2 is ANQGSEA. The CDR3 totals 13 residues. V lost 8 bases, J lost 6 bases, and 10 bases stayed unmatched. The CDR3 here is CSQKQGRRQPQHF. The CDR3 nucleotides are TGCAGCCAAAAACAGGGGAGGCGTCAGCCCCAGCATTTT.

The chain has TRBV6-1 and TRBJ1-1, with unresolved D. From germline, CDR1 is MNHNS and CDR2 SASEGT. The CDR3 is 13 amino acids. The V end lost 8 bases, the J end lost 3 bases, and 13 bases lay between the germline ends. The CDR3 DNA reads as TGTGCCAGCGAAAAAGGGAGCCACACTGAAGCTTTCTTT. This codes for CASEKGSHTEAFF.

The CDR3 nucleotides are TGTGCCAGCACCCCCCGCCGACAGGGGCATGGCTACACCTTC. This sequence encodes CASTPRRQGHGYTF. The J gene is TRBJ1-2, the V gene TRBV5-6; TRBD1 matches at 8 bases. With V trimmed by 6 bases and J by 6 bases, 10 bases remained unmatched. Germline assignment: CDR1 SGHDT and CDR2 YYEEEE. The CDR3 totals 14 residues.

The chain couples TRBV6-6 to TRBJ1-2; a weak D match, TRBD1 (5 bases). Germline CDR1 MNHNY, CDR2 SVGAGI (reference sequence). The CDR3 has 16 residues. The V end lost 6 bases, the J end lost 2 bases, and 19 bases lay between the germline ends. The CDR3 DNA is TGTGCCAGCAGCCCTCCCGGACCGGGACTGAACTATGGCTACACCTTC. Translation gives CASSPPGPGLNYGYTF.

This chain joins TRBV7-6 and TRBJ2-7; TRBD1 is a possible D gene (5 bases). This CDR3 has 15 amino acids. In germline, CDR1 is SGHVS, CDR2 FNYEAQ. The V end lost 1 base, the J end lost 1 base, and 11 bases lay between the germline ends. CDR3 bases: TGTGCCAGCAGCTTAGGTCAGGGTGGGTCCTACGAGCAGTACTTC. It encodes CASSLGQGGSYEQYF. Full variable domain (remainder filled in from reference TRBV7-6 and TRBJ2-7): GAGVSQSPRYKVTKRGQDVALRCDPISGHVSLYWYRQALGQGPEFLTYFNYEAQQDKSGLPNDRFSAERPEGSISTLTIQRTEQRDSAMYRCASSLGQGGSYEQYFGPGTRLTVT.

The rearrangement joins TRBV19 to TRBJ2-1; 14 bases map to TRBD2. CDR1 LNHDA and CDR2 SQIVND come from the germline V gene (reference sequence). CDR3 size: 17 residues. V was clipped by 5 bases and J by 0 bases; unmatched bases: 3. CDR3: CASSPTSGRDSYNEQFF. The DNA for the CDR3 is TGTGCCAGTAGTCCGACTAGCGGGAGGGACTCCTACAATGAGCAGTTCTTC.

The chain combines TRBV11-2 with TRBJ2-7, with 12 bases aligning to TRBD2. The CDR3 is 17 amino acids. Per germline, CDR1 SGHAT and CDR2 FQNNGV. With V trimmed by 5 bases and J by 6 bases, 14 bases remained unmatched. CDR3: CASSPRLAGGPNFEQYV. The CDR3 DNA reads as TGTGCCAGCAGCCCCCGGCTAGCGGGAGGGCCCAATTTCGAGCAGTACGTC.

This chain connects TRBV9 to TRBJ2-3, with 8 bases matching TRBD2. CDR3 size: 15 residues. Germline CDR1 and CDR2: SGDLS and YYNGEE. Unmatched junction bases numbered 9, after V lost 4 bases and J lost 5 bases. Written as DNA, the CDR3 is TGTGCCAGCAGCCATAGCGGGAACGAAGGAGATACGCAGTATTTT. It is translated as CASSHSGNEGDTQYF.

This clone has only a few counts. V and J are TRBV29-1 and TRBJ2-2, with D perhaps matching TRBD1 (6 bases). Trimming shortened V by 7 bases and J by 6 bases, and 15 bases separated the two germline ends. Germline V CDR1 and CDR2: SQVTM, ANQGSEA. This CDR3 region has 13 residues. This CDR3 is CSAFRGTAGELFF. In nucleotides, the CDR3 is TGCAGCGCCTTCAGGGGAACGGCCGGGGAGCTGTTTTTT.

The chain couples TRBV6-6 to TRBJ2-5; tentatively, D is TRBD2 (6 bases). The V and J ends lost 0 bases and 3 bases respectively, with 11 bases between them. This CDR3 region has 15 residues. Germline CDR1 and CDR2: MNHNY and SVGAGI (reference sequence). CDR3 nucleotide sequence: TGTGCCAGCAGTTACTCAACGGGAGCAGAAGAGACCCAGTACTTC. It codes for CASSYSTGAEETQYF.

This chain uses TRBV5-1 with TRBJ1-1; no clear D gene. The CDR3 consists of 14 residues. Germline loops: CDR1 SGHRS, CDR2 YFSETQ. With 4 bases removed from V and 0 bases from J, the gap between germline ends came to 10 bases. The CDR3 DNA reads as TGCGCCAGCAGCCTGGGTAGTATGAACACTGAAGCTTTCTTT. Amino acids: CASSLGSMNTEAFF.

The chain has TRBV6-4 and TRBJ2-3; 10 nucleotides align to TRBD2. The CDR3 totals 15 residues. The V gene's germline CDR1 is MRHNA and CDR2 SNTAGT. V was pared by 8 bases and J by 2 bases, with 7 bases of the junction left unmatched. Here the CDR3 reads CASAGTSASTDTQYF. In DNA, the CDR3 is TGTGCCAGCGCCGGGACTAGCGCCTCCACAGATACGCAGTATTTT.

This chain connects TRBV6-5 to TRBJ1-1; 8 bases are shared with TRBD1. The CDR3 totals 15 residues. Trimming took 5 bases from V and 5 from J; bases not matched to a gene: 10. Germline assignment: CDR1 MNHEY and CDR2 SVGAGI. CDR3 in amino acids: CASSATGQGRTEAFF. The CDR3 coding sequence is TGTGCCAGCAGTGCAACCGGACAGGGAAGAACTGAAGCTTTCTTT.

The genes are TRBV19 and TRBJ2-7, with 10 bases aligning to TRBD2. V lost 4 bases and J lost 3; bases outside the gene matches: 9. The CDR3 has 16 amino acids. From germline, CDR1 is LNHDA and CDR2 SQIVND (reference sequence). The CDR3: CASSKKGAGGNYEQYF. The DNA of the CDR3 is TGTGCCAGTAGTAAAAAGGGAGCGGGAGGGAACTACGAGCAGTACTTC. The whole variable domain, remainder taken from reference TRBV19 and TRBJ2-7, is DGGITQSPKYLFRKEGQNVTLSCEQNLNHDAMYWYRQDPGQGLRLIYYSQIVNDFQKGDIAEGYSVSREKKESFPLTVTSAQKNPTAFYLCASSKKGAGGNYEQYFGPGTRLTVT.

The V call is TRBV29-1, the J call TRBJ1-5; D not certain. The CDR3 runs 13 residues. The germline V gene encodes CDR1 SQVTM and CDR2 ANQGSEA. Trimming pared 5 bases from V and 3 bases from J, leaving 11 bases between. DNA for the CDR3: TGCAGCGTTATTGGCACCAACAATCAGCCCCAGCATTTT. This translates into CSVIGTNNQPQHF.

This sequence joins TRBV27 and TRBJ1-1, with D unresolved. Trimming took 6 bases from V and 4 from J, leaving 9 bases between them. The V gene's germline CDR1 is MNHEY and CDR2 SMNVEV (reference sequence). The CDR3 is made up of 12 amino acids. Here the CDR3 reads CASSYRGTEAFF. Written as DNA, the CDR3 is TGTGCCAGCAGCTATCGCGGCACTGAAGCTTTCTTT.

Comments on this clone: Other DNA sequences in the same sample also yield this CDR3. The chain has TRBV6-5 and TRBJ1-1; TRBD1 matches 8 bases. There are 13 residues in the CDR3. Germline-derived CDR1 and CDR2 are MNHEY and SVGAGI. J gave up 3 bases and V 6 bases, and 3 bases lay outside the gene matches. This CDR3 is CASSTDRDTEAFF. The CDR3 DNA sequence: TGTGCCAGCAGCACGGACAGGGACACTGAAGCTTTCTTT.

This clone was counted a few times. The CDR3 region is CASSEGTSGQETQYF. CDR3 bases: TGCGCCAGCAGCGAGGGGACTAGCGGACAAGAGACCCAGTACTTC. The chain links TRBV5-1 to TRBJ2-5; TRBD2 aligns across 11 bases. The germline CDR1 and CDR2 sequences are SGHRS and YFSETQ. J gave up 2 bases and V 4 bases, and 4 bases lay outside the gene matches. This CDR3 region has 15 residues.

This clone was observed a handful of times. The V gene is TRBV19, the J gene TRBJ2-3; D is perhaps TRBD1 (6 bases). The V gene's germline CDR1 is LNHDA and CDR2 SQIVND (reference sequence). Between the trimmed V and J ends, which lost 1 base and 0 bases, there was a span of 8 bases. The CDR3 contains 15 residues. CDR3 residues: CASSIGQASTDTQYF. The CDR3 DNA reads TGTGCCAGTAGTATAGGACAGGCTAGCACAGATACGCAGTATTTT.

The genes are TRBV7-9 and TRBJ1-2; D remains unclear. The germline V and J ends were trimmed by 6 bases and 5 bases, with 22 bases remaining between them. There are 16 residues in the CDR3. CDR1 SEHNR and CDR2 FQNEAQ come from the germline V gene (reference sequence). CDR3 nucleotide sequence: TGTGCCAGCAGTCCATCGACCGGGAGCGCGCGATATGGCTACACCTTC. Translation gives CASSPSTGSARYGYTF.

This clone was picked up a small number of times. V and J are TRBV4-1 and TRBJ2-1, with 10 bases that match TRBD2. The CDR3 extends over 18 amino acids. J was trimmed by 4 bases and V by 1 base; bases with no gene match: 10. The V gene's germline CDR1 is MGHRA and CDR2 YSYEKL. The CDR3 nucleotides read TGCGCCAGCAGCCAAGTACTAGCGGGACCTAGGGAATACAATGAGCAGTTCTTC. Translating gives CASSQVLAGPREYNEQFF.

The chain employs TRBV4-3 and TRBJ2-1; 8 positions agree with TRBD1. The CDR3 is 16 amino acids. Germline V gene data show CDR1 as LGHNA and CDR2 as YSLEER. J lost 5 bases, V lost 0 bases, and 6 bases had no gene match. The CDR3 sequence: CASSQDWDRSDNEQFF. The CDR3 DNA reads as TGCGCCAGCAGCCAAGATTGGGACAGGTCTGACAATGAGCAGTTCTTC.

The rearrangement links TRBV7-8 to TRBJ2-7, with TRBD1 matching over 8 bases. Germline V gene lookup returns CDR1 SGHVS and CDR2 FQNEAQ. The CDR3 has 14 residues. Trimming removed 5 bases from V and 4 bases from J; junction bases left unmatched: 7. CDR3 nucleotide sequence: TGTGCCAGCAGCAGACAGGGGATTAATTACGAGCAGTACTTC. It encodes CASSRQGINYEQYF.

V and J are TRBV4-3 and TRBJ2-7; TRBD1 matches at 8 bases. The trim removed 3 bases at V and 4 bases at J, leaving 8 bases unmatched. Germline V gene sequence: CDR1 LGHNA, CDR2 YSLEER. This CDR3 has 15 residues. The CDR3 here is CASSQQTGENYEQYF. CDR3 DNA sequence: TGCGCCAGCAGCCAGCAGACAGGGGAGAATTACGAGCAGTACTTC.

The J gene is TRBJ1-2, the V gene TRBV5-1; 8 bases fit TRBD1. Germline CDR1 SGHRS, CDR2 YFSETQ. The CDR3 sequence is 14 residues long. Trimming took 5 bases from V and 4 from J; bases not matched to a gene: 7. CDR3 nucleotide sequence: TGCGCCAGCAGGCAGGACAGGGCAACCTATGGCTACACCTTC. Translation gives CASRQDRATYGYTF. Based on the CDR3 plus reference TRBV5-1 and TRBJ1-2, the full variable domain is KAGVTQTPRYLIKTRGQQVTLSCSPISGHRSVSWYQQTPGQGLQFLFEYFSETQRNKGNFPGRFSGRQFSNSRSEMNVSTLELGDSALYLCASRQDRATYGYTFGSGTRLTVV.